This paragraph reports one T cell receptor beta chain. Per the study methods: Researchers report that nucleated cell counts were estimated from reference gene primer amplification. TCRdb's table, derived via immunoSEQ multiplex PCR, lists solely in-frame clones and lacks some. V and J calls and clone size are given by that table; D and trimming were obtained from the DNA. The table has approximately 280,000 clones, 85% to 90% seen once. Before being deemed recovered, Cohort 3 donors had two negative PCRs, clearance, or symptom resolution. This entry belongs to a study of blood T cell repertoires in COVID-19. Study-wide context: There were acute and convalescent COVID-19 samples, and they came from the United States, Italy and Spain. T cells, B-cell-depleted T cells, or PBMCs provided the cDNA or gDNA that served as material.

Sequencing was done on a sample of PBMCs or T cells enriched from blood (not recorded which). This clonotype was sampled from a woman aged 55 to 70 who had recovered from COVID-19.

The CDR3 nucleotides read TGTGCCAGCTATGACGGGACAGGGTTCTATGGCTACACCTTC. This translates into CASYDGTGFYGYTF. This chain joins TRBV2 and TRBJ1-2, with 9 positions matching TRBD1. V shed 8 bases and J 4 bases; nucleotides not matched to a gene: 8. CDR1 and CDR2 from the germline V gene are SNHLY and FYNNEI. The CDR3 consists of 14 residues.